The clone carrying this T cell receptor beta chain showed up just a few times. Its cognate antigen is unknown. This sample stems from a study of human T cells and chemical hapten exposure. Study background: During the roughly 24-week study period, patients had diphenylcyclopropenone applied to the scalp every week.

The CDR3 spans 16 residues. Germline loops: CDR1 MNHNY, CDR2 SVGAGI (reference sequence). The trim removed 3 bases at V and 5 bases at J, leaving 12 bases unmatched. As for time point: patch test 3, about 24 weeks after DPC sensitization. The treatment denotes: therapeutic diphenylcyclopropenone sensitization with weekly scalp DPC. Study results and limitations: There were significantly more large CDR3 similarity clusters among expanded TCRs than among controls. Sensitizing to DPC left TCRs with a frequency above 1 in 1000 unaltered.

TCRdb used MiXCR to reprocess the RACE reads, holding one entry per CDR3 protein. The sample includes under 55,000 distinct CDR3 sequences, roughly 10% of them seen just once. The chain has TRBV6-6 and TRBJ2-7, with 8 bases identical to TRBD1. Specimen: whole blood, collected in connection with sensitization to the hapten diphenylcyclopropenone (DPC). This sequence originates from a woman between 40 and 50 years old with alopecia areata. Some clones in this sample may be carry-over from other donors' samples. CDR3 in amino acids: CASSYRGTGEMDEQYF. The CDR3 DNA follows: TGTGCCAGCAGTTATAGGGGGACAGGAGAAATGGACGAGCAGTACTTC.